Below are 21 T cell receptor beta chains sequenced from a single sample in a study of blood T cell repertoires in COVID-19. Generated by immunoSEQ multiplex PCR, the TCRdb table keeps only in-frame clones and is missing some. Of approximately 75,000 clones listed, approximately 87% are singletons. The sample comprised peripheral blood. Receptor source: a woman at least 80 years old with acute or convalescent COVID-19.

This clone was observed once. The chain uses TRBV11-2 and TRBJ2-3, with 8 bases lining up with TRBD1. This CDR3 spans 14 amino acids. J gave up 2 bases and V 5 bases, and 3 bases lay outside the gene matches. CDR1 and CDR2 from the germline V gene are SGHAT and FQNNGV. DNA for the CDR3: TGTGCCAGCAGCAGGGACAGGCCCACAGATACGCAGTATTTT. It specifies CASSRDRPTDTQYF.

The CDR3 sequence is CASSISRDTQYF. CDR3 nucleotide sequence: TGTGCCAGCAGTATCTCCCGGGATACGCAGTATTTT. V usage is TRBV7-8 and J usage is TRBJ2-3; D is unresolved. V lost 6 bases and J 6 bases, leaving 10 bases between the germline ends. CDR1 and CDR2 from the germline V gene are SGHVS and FQNEAQ. The CDR3 has 12 amino acids.

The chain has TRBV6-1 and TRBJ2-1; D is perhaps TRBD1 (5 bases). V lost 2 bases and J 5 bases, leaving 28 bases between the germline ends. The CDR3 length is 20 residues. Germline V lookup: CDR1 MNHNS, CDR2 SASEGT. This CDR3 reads CASSERLMLYRQRTDNEQFF. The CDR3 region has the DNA TGTGCCAGCAGTGAACGTCTTATGTTGTATAGACAGCGAACCGACAATGAGCAGTTCTTC.

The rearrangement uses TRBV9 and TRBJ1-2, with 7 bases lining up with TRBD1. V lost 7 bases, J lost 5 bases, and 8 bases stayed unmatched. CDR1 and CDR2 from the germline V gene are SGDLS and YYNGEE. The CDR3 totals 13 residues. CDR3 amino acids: CASWDGTAYGYTF. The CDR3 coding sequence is TGTGCCAGCTGGGACGGGACAGCTTATGGCTACACCTTC.

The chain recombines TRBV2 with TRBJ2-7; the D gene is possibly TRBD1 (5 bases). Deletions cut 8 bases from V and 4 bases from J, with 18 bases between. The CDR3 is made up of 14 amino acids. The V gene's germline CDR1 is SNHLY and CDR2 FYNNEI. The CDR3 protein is CASGIQDTPYEQYF. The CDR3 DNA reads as TGTGCCAGCGGAATCCAGGACACACCTTACGAGCAGTACTTC.

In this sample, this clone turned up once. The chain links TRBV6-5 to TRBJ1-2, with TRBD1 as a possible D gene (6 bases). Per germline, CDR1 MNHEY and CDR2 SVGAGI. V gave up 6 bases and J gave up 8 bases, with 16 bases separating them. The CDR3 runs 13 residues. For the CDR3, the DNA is TGTGCCAGCAGAGGAACAGGGATCGACGGCTACACCTTC. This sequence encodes CASRGTGIDGYTF.

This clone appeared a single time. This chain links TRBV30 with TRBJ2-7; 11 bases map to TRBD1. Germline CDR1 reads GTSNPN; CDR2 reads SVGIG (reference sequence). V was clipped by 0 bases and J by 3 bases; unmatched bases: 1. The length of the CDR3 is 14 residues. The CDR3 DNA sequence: TGTGCCTGGAGTGTTGGGACAGGGGGCTACGAGCAGTACTTC. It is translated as CAWSVGTGGYEQYF.

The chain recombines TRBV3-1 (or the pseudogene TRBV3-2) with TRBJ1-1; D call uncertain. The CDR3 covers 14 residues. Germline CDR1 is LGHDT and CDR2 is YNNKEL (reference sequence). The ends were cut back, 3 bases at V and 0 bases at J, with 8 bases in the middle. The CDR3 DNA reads TGTGCCAGCAGCCACGCGGTGGTGAACACTGAAGCTTTCTTT. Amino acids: CASSHAVVNTEAFF.

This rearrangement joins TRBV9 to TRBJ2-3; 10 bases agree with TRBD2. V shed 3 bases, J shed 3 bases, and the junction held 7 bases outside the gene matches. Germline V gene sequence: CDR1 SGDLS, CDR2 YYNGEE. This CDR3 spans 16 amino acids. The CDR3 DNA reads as TGTGCCAGCAGCGGACTACTAGCGGGAACAACAGATACGCAGTATTTT. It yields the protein CASSGLLAGTTDTQYF. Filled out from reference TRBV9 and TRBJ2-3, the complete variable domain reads DSGVTQTPKHLITATGQRVTLRCSPRSGDLSVYWYQQSLDQGLQFLIQYYNGEERAKGNILERFSAQQFPDLHSELNLSSLELGDSALYFCASSGLLAGTTDTQYFGPGTRLTVL.

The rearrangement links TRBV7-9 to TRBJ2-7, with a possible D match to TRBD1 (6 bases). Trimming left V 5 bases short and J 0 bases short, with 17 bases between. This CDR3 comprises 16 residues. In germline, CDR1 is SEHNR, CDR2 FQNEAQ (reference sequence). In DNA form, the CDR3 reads TGTGCCAGCAGCGCTAGGACAGAGGAGAGCTCCTACGAGCAGTACTTC. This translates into CASSARTEESSYEQYF.

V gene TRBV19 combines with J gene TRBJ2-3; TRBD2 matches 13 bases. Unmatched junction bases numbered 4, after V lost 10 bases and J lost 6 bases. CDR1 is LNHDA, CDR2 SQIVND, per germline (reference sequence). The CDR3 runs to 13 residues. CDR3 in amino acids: CATGLAGVDTQYF. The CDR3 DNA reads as TGTGCCACCGGACTAGCGGGAGTGGATACGCAGTATTTT.

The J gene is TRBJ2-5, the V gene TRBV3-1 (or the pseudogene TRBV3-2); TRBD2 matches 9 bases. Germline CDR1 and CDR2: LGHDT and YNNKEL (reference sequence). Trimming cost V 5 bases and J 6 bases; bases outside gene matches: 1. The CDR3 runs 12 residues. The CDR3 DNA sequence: TGTGCCAGCAGCACTAGCGGGCAGACCCAGTACTTC. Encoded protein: CASSTSGQTQYF.

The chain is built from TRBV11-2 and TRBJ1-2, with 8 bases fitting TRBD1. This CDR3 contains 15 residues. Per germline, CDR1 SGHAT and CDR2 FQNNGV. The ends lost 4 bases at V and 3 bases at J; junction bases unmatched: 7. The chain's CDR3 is CASSSYSTGDYGYTF. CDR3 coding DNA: TGTGCCAGCAGCTCCTATTCGACAGGGGACTATGGCTACACCTTC. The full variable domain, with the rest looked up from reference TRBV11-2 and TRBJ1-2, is EAGVAQSPRYKIIEKRQSVAFWCNPISGHATLYWYQQILGQGPKLLIQFQNNGVVDDSQLPKDRFSAERLKGVDSTLKIQPAKLEDSAVYLCASSSYSTGDYGYTFGSGTRLTVV.

DNA for the CDR3: TGTGCCAGCAGCCATCGGGACAGTAGATTATCCTCTGGAAACACCATATATTTT. Its translation: CASSHRDSRLSSGNTIYF. The rearrangement joins TRBV7-9 to TRBJ1-3; 7 nucleotides line up with TRBD1. The CDR3 has 18 amino acids. Looked up from germline, CDR1 is SEHNR and CDR2 is FQNEAQ (reference sequence). Trimming removed 5 bases from V and 0 bases from J; junction bases left unmatched: 13.

CDR3 in DNA: TGCGCCAGCAGCTTGGGCCTCACAGGGGGGAGTTTTGTGGATGAGCAGTTCTTC. Amino acid sequence: CASSLGLTGGSFVDEQFF. V is TRBV5-1 and J is TRBJ2-1; 8 nucleotides align to TRBD1. J was trimmed by 8 bases and V by 0 bases; bases with no gene match: 16. The germline V gene has CDR1 SGHRS and CDR2 YFSETQ. The CDR3 has 18 residues.

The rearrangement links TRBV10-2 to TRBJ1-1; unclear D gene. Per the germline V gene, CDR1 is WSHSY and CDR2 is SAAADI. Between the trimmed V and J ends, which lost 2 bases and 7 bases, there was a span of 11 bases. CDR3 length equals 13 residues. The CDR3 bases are TGCGCCAGCAGTGAGATCGACATGAGTGAAGCTTTCTTT. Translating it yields CASSEIDMSEAFF.

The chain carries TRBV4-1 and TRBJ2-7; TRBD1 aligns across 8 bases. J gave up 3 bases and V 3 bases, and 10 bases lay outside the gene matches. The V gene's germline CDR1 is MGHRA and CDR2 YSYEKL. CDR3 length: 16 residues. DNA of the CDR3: TGCGCCAGCAGCCAGTATGTGACAGGGGCTAACTACGAGCAGTACTTC. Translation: CASSQYVTGANYEQYF.

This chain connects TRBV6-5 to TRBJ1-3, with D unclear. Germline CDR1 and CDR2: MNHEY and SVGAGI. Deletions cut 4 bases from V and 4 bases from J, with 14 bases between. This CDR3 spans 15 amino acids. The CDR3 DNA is TGTGCCAGCAGTTCTGGAGGGAGCTGGGGAAACACCATATATTTT. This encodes CASSSGGSWGNTIYF.

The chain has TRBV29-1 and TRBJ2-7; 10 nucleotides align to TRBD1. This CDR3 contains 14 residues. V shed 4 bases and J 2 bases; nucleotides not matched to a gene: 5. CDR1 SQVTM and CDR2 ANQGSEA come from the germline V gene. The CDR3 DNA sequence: TGCAGCGTTGGTGGGGGGACAGGGGCCTACGAGCAGTACTTC. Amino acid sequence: CSVGGGTGAYEQYF.

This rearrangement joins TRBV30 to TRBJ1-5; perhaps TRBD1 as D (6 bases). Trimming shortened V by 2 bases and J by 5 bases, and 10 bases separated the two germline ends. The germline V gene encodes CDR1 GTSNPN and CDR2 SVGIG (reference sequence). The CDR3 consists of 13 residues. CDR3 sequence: CAWSLGGDQPQHF. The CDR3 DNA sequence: TGTGCCTGGAGTTTAGGGGGGGATCAGCCCCAGCATTTT.

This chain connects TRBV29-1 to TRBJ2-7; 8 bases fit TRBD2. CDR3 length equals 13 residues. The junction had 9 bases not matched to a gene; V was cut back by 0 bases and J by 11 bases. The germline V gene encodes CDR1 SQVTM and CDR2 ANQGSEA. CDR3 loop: CSVEDSGLAAEYF. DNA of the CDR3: TGCAGCGTTGAAGATTCCGGACTAGCAGCAGAGTACTTC.